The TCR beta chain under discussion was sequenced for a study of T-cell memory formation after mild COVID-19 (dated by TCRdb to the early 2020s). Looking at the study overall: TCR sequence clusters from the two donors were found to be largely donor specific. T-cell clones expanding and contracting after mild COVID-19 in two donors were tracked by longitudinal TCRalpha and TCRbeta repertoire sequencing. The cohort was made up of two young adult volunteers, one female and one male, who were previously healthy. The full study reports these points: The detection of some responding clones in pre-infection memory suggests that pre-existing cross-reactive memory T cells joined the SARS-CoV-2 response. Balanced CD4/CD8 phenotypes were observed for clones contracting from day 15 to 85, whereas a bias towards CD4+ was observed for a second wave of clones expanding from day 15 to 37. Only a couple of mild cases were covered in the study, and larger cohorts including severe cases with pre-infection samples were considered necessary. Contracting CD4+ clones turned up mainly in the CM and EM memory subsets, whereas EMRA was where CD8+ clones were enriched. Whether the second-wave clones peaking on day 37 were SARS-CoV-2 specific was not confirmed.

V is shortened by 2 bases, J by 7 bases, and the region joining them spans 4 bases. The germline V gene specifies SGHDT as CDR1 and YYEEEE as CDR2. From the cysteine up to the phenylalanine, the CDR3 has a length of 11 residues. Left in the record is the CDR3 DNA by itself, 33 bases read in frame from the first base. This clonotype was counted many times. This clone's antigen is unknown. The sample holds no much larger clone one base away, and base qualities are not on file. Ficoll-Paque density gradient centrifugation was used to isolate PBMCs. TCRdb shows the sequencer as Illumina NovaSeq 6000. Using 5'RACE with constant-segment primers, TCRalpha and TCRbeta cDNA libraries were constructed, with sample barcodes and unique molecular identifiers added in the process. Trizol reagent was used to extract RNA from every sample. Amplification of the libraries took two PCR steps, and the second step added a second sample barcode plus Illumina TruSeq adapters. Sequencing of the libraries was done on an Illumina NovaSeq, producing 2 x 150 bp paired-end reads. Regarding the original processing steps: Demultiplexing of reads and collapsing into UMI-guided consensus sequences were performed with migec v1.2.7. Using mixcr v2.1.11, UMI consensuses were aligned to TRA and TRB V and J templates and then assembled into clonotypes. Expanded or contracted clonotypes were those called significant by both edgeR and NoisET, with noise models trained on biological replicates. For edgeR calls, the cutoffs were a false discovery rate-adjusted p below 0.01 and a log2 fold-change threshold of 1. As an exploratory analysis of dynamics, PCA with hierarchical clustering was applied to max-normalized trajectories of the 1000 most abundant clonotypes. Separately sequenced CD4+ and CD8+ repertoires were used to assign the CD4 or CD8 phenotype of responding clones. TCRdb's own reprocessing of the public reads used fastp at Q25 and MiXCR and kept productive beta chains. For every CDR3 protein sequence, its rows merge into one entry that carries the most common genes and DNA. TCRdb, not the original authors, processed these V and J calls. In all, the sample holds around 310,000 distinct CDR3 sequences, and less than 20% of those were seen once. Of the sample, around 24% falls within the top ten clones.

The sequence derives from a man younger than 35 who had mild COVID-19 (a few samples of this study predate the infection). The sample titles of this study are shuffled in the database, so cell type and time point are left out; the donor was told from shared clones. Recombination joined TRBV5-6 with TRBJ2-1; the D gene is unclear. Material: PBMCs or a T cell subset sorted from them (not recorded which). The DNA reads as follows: TGTGCCAGCAGCTTTAGTAATGAGCAGTTCTTC. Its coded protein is CASSFSNEQFF.